This T cell receptor (beta chain) originates from a study of cytomegalovirus exposure and HLA in healthy donors. Vbeta (60) and Jbeta (13) primers were used in the PCR. Only in-frame clones appear in the TCRdb table, and some are missing; sequencing was by immunoSEQ multiplex PCR. The data contain some 200,000 clones, approximately 59% of them singletons. The CDR3 extends over 15 amino acids. Trimming cost V 2 bases and J 7 bases; bases outside gene matches: 6. The V gene's germline CDR1 is LGHNA and CDR2 YNFKEQ. Specimen: PBMCs. V gene TRBV4-2 combines with J gene TRBJ2-7; 12 positions match TRBD2. The clonotype comes from a middle-aged man in good health and CMV-seronegative. For the CDR3, the DNA is TGTGCCAGCAGCCAATTACTAGCGGGAGGTCGAGAGCAGTACTTC. Translation gives CASSQLLAGGREQYF.